This section outlines one T cell receptor beta chain sequence together with its context. With 6 bases clipped from V and 5 bases from J, the junction kept 9 bases outside the gene matches. The CDR3 has 14 residues. Germline-derived CDR1 and CDR2 are MNHEY and SVGAGI. Data came from immunoSEQ multiplex PCR; TCRdb stores just in-frame clones and leaves some out. The sample consists of approximately 290,000 clones, around 89% of them appearing once. These data originate in a study of blood T cell repertoires in COVID-19. The wider study: PBMCs, B-cell-depleted T cells, or T cells provided the cDNA or gDNA that made up the material.

This TCR derives from a man aged 30-40 years with acute or convalescent COVID-19. Sequenced: peripheral blood. The chain joins TRBV6-5 to TRBJ2-7; TRBD1 agrees at 8 bases. CDR3 sequence (DNA): TGTGCCAGCAGCAGTGGGACAGGTATCGACGAGCAGTACTTC. The encoded protein is CASSSGTGIDEQYF.